Below, 16 T cell receptor beta chains from the same sample are listed, as sequenced in a study of T cells in localized non-small cell lung cancer. Sequenced by immunoSEQ multiplex PCR; TCRdb stores in-frame clones only, minus some. This table has fewer than 40,000 clones, roughly 93% appearing once. Sequenced here: peripheral blood, sampled before any cancer treatment. The receptor set was obtained from a female donor over 55 with stage I lung adenocarcinoma.

The chain is built from TRBV7-2 and TRBJ2-3; the match to TRBD2 covers 9 bases. Germline V gene sequence: CDR1 SGHTA, CDR2 FQGNSA. V gave up 2 bases and J gave up 6 bases; unmatched junction bases: 12. The CDR3 is made up of 17 amino acids. The CDR3 bases are TGTGCCAGCAGCTTAAAGCTAGCGGGGCCGGGGGGTGATACGCAGTATTTT. The encoded protein is CASSLKLAGPGGDTQYF.

This chain joins TRBV5-6 and TRBJ1-2; 9 nucleotides match TRBD1. CDR1 is SGHDT and CDR2 is YYEEEE in the germline V gene. V dropped 3 bases and J dropped 8; count of bases not matched to a gene: 5. This CDR3 has 13 residues. The CDR3, as DNA: TGTGCCAGCAGCTGGGGACAGGGACAAGGCTACACCTTC. This sequence encodes CASSWGQGQGYTF. Looking up the rest from reference TRBV5-6 and TRBJ1-2 gives the full variable domain: DAGVTQSPTHLIKTRGQQVTLRCSPKSGHDTVSWYQQALGQGPQFIFQYYEEEERQRGNFPDRFSGHQFPNYSSELNVNALLLGDSALYLCASSWGQGQGYTFGSGTRLTVV.

The chain uses TRBV2 and TRBJ1-5; D perhaps matches TRBD1 (6 bases). This CDR3 has 20 residues. Trimming removed 6 bases from V and 1 base from J, with 28 bases in between. Germline V gene data show CDR1 as SNHLY and CDR2 as FYNNEI. The CDR3 protein is CASRDVVPRRGPESNQPQHF. CDR3 bases: TGTGCCAGCAGGGACGTCGTACCCCGACGGGGGCCAGAAAGCAATCAGCCCCAGCATTTT.

CDR3 in amino acids: CASDQGQGYGYTF. The CDR3 DNA sequence: TGTGCCAGTGACCAGGGGCAGGGCTATGGCTACACCTTC. V and J are TRBV19 and TRBJ1-2, with D tentatively TRBD1 (6 bases). V lost 8 bases and J lost 4, with 14 bases in between. The CDR3 consists of 13 residues. Germline-derived CDR1 and CDR2 are LNHDA and SQIVND (reference sequence).

The DNA of the CDR3 is TGTGCCAGCAGTTACTCGAGCAGTGGAAACACCATATATTTT. It yields the protein CASSYSSSGNTIYF. J is TRBJ1-3 and V is TRBV6-5; D is ambiguous. Per germline, CDR1 MNHEY and CDR2 SVGAGI. V lost 0 bases and J lost 3, with 6 bases in between. This CDR3 has 14 residues.

The gene calls are TRBV7-9 and TRBJ1-1, with 7 bases identical to TRBD1. Germline-derived CDR1 and CDR2 are SEHNR and FQNEAQ (reference sequence). V was pared by 3 bases and J by 10 bases, with 8 bases of the junction left unmatched. The CDR3 sequence is 13 residues long. CDR3 bases: TGTGCCAGCAGCTTGGACAGGTATCGTGCAGCTTTCTTT. Protein sequence: CASSLDRYRAAFF.

V is TRBV18 and J is TRBJ1-1, with 8 bases fitting TRBD1. After removal of 5 bases from V and 4 bases from J, the junction contained 9 bases not matched to a gene. The germline gives CDR1 KGHSH, CDR2 LQKENI. This CDR3 region has 15 residues. DNA for the CDR3: TGTGCCAGCTCATCCTTCCCGGACAGGGCCACTGAAGCTTTCTTT. Encoded protein: CASSSFPDRATEAFF.

This chain uses TRBV19 with TRBJ2-3, with TRBD2 identical over 8 bases. The ends lost 5 bases at V and 12 bases at J; junction bases unmatched: 10. The germline gives CDR1 LNHDA, CDR2 SQIVND (reference sequence). This CDR3 is built from 13 residues. The CDR3 bases are TGTGCCAGTAGTTTCCGGACTAGCAAGGCCCAGTATTTT. Its translation is CASSFRTSKAQYF.

The V and J genes are TRBV10-2 and TRBJ2-1, with 10 bases aligning to TRBD2. V lost 6 bases, J lost 2 bases, and 1 base stayed unmatched. Germline CDR1 and CDR2: WSHSY and SAAADI. The CDR3 has 14 amino acids. The CDR3 loop reads CASRAGGPYNEQFF. The CDR3 bases are TGCGCCAGCAGAGCGGGGGGGCCCTACAATGAGCAGTTCTTC.

V is TRBV7-9 and J is TRBJ1-2, with no clear D. This CDR3 region has 12 residues. Trimming pared 7 bases from V and 3 bases from J, leaving 9 bases between. The V gene's germline CDR1 is SEHNR and CDR2 FQNEAQ (reference sequence). This chain's CDR3 is CASTSSDYGYTF. CDR3 DNA: TGTGCCAGCACCTCATCGGACTATGGCTACACCTTC.

V and J are TRBV19 and TRBJ1-1; D is perhaps TRBD1 (5 bases). The CDR3 is made up of 13 amino acids. The germline CDR1 and CDR2 sequences are LNHDA and SQIVND (reference sequence). The V end was cut by 0 bases, the J end by 10 bases, with 12 bases between. In DNA form, the CDR3 reads TGTGCCAGTAGTATAGATGGGCAGGGAGGAGCTTTCTTT. This sequence encodes CASSIDGQGGAFF.

The chain recombines TRBV28 with TRBJ1-4; maybe TRBD1 (5 bases). The V end lost 6 bases, the J end lost 3 bases, and 11 bases lay between the germline ends. Germline-derived CDR1 and CDR2 are MDHEN and SYDVKM. The CDR3 totals 14 residues. The CDR3 reads CASRPGGANEKLFF. CDR3 nucleotide sequence: TGTGCCAGCAGACCCGGAGGGGCTAATGAAAAACTGTTTTTT.

CDR3 sequence: CASSLQVGTRANYGYTF. The CDR3 nucleotides are TGTGCCAGCAGTTTACAGGTCGGGACTAGAGCTAACTATGGCTACACCTTC. The chain has TRBV27 and TRBJ1-2; D is possibly TRBD1 (5 bases). This CDR3 comprises 17 residues. Germline V gene data show CDR1 as MNHEY and CDR2 as SMNVEV (reference sequence). V shed 2 bases and J shed 0 bases, with 16 bases lying between them.

This clone was detected only once. A read error may account for a junction end that differs from germline. This chain joins TRBV5-1 and TRBJ2-1; TRBD1 aligns across 10 bases. The CDR3 is 16 residues long. The germline gives CDR1 SGHRS, CDR2 YFSETQ. The DNA for the CDR3 is TGCGACAGCAGCCACCGGGACAGGGGTGCTTACAATGAGCAGTTCTTC. Translating it yields CDSSHRDRGAYNEQFF.

In DNA form, the CDR3 reads TGCGTCTCTTCCTCGGGACTTTCCTACAATGAGCAGTTCTTC. This encodes CVSSSGLSYNEQFF. The chain joins TRBV29-1 to TRBJ2-1, with D maybe TRBD2 (6 bases). Germline CDR1 SQVTM, CDR2 ANQGSEA. The CDR3 has 14 amino acids.

The chain employs TRBV29-1 and TRBJ1-4; D remains ambiguous. Germline V gene data show CDR1 as SQVTM and CDR2 as ANQGSEA. V was shortened by 4 bases and J by 4 bases, with 7 bases between the two germline ends. This CDR3 has 12 residues. The CDR3 here is CSVGESNEKLFF. CDR3 nucleotide sequence: TGCAGCGTTGGGGAGAGTAATGAAAAACTGTTTTTT.